A selection of T cell receptor beta chains follows, all from one sample in a study of Ad26.COV2.S vaccination and SARS-CoV-2 variants. The data were produced by immunoSEQ multiplex PCR, yet TCRdb's version contains in-frame clones alone and is incomplete. Altogether about 350,000 clones are present, about 88% being singletons, with the ten largest covering 6.4%. The sequencing used peripheral blood, collected in a trial of Ad26.COV2.S vaccine versus placebo. The origin of the receptors is a person aged 18-60 years who received the Ad26.COV2.S COVID-19 vaccine or a placebo. The CDR3 runs from the conserved cysteine through the conserved F or W. The D gene is left open where the match is weak. Some rows have no size entry. The others give once, few or many, or a class for an expanded clone.

once,TRBV15,TRBJ2-1,TRBD2,CATSPRGRSSASYNEQFF,TGTGCCACCAGCCCGCGGGGGAGATCTAGCGCCTCCTACAATGAGCAGTTCTTC
-,TRBV19,TRBJ2-3,-,CASSIDPKDTQYF,TGTGCCAGTAGTATAGACCCGAAGGATACGCAGTATTTT
-,TRBV5-5,TRBJ2-2,-,CASSLGPGTGELFF,TGTGCCAGCAGCTTGGGCCCAGGGACCGGGGAGCTGTTTTTT
-,TRBV6-5,TRBJ1-5,-,CASSLRVGQPQHF,TGTGCCAGCAGCCTCAGGGTTGGCCAGCCCCAGCATTTT
-,TRBV7-8,TRBJ2-3,TRBD2,CASSLGLAGESQYF,TGTGCCAGCAGCTTAGGACTAGCGGGGGAATCGCAGTATTTT
-,TRBV29-1,TRBJ1-1,-,CSVVGGRGNTEAFF,TGCAGCGTTGTAGGGGGTCGGGGGAACACTGAAGCTTTCTTT
once,TRBV27,TRBJ1-4,-,CASSRVEANEKLFF,TGTGCCAGCAGTCGAGTAGAGGCTAATGAAAAACTGTTTTTT
-,TRBV15,TRBJ2-7,-,CATSRDVGHSYEQYF,TGTGCCACCAGCAGAGACGTGGGACATTCCTACGAGCAGTACTTC
-,TRBV2,TRBJ2-1,TRBD2,CASSVKLAVNEQFF,TGTGCCAGCAGTGTAAAACTAGCGGTCAATGAGCAGTTCTTC
-,TRBV27,TRBJ2-5,TRBD1,CASLDRLTETQYF,TGTGCCAGCCTGGACAGGTTAACAGAGACCCAGTACTTC
once,TRBV25-1,TRBJ2-7,TRBD1,CASSNSGTVYEQYF,TGTGCCAGCAGCAACTCCGGGACAGTGTACGAGCAGTACTTC
-,TRBV29-1,TRBJ2-3,TRBD2,CSVTSGASTDTQYF,TGCAGCGTAACTAGCGGGGCTAGCACAGATACGCAGTATTTT
-,TRBV6-2/TRBV6-3,TRBJ1-1,-,CASSDPGPEAFF,TGTGCCAGCAGTGACCCGGGACCTGAAGCTTTCTTT
-,TRBV28,TRBJ1-5,-,CASSLSGLSNQPQHF,TGTGCCAGCAGTTTATCCGGGCTTAGCAATCAGCCCCAGCATTTT
-,TRBV6-6,TRBJ2-2,TRBD1,CASGGQANTGELFF,TGTGCCTCCGGGGGACAGGCGAACACCGGGGAGCTGTTTTTT
few,TRBV6-2/TRBV6-3,TRBJ1-3,-,CASSYESSGNTIYF,TGTGCCAGCAGTTACGAGAGCTCTGGAAACACCATATATTTT
-,TRBV4-3,TRBJ1-2,-,CASSHEPQGRANGYTF,TGCGCCAGCAGCCACGAACCCCAGGGCAGGGCTAATGGCTACACCTTC
-,TRBV6-5,TRBJ2-1,-,CASSYSPGRHNEQFF,TGTGCCAGCAGTTACTCGCCAGGGAGGCACAATGAGCAGTTCTTC
-,TRBV25-1,TRBJ1-6,-,CASRAQTDNSPLHF,TGTGCCAGCAGAGCACAGACGGATAATTCACCCCTCCACTTT
-,TRBV6-2/TRBV6-3,TRBJ1-5,-,CASSYREGSVQPQHF,TGTGCCAGCAGTTACAGGGAAGGATCTGTGCAGCCCCAGCATTTT
-,TRBV27,TRBJ2-3,-,CASSPGDSPDTQYF,TGTGCCAGCAGTCCTGGGGATTCTCCAGATACGCAGTATTTT
many,TRBV6-2/TRBV6-3,TRBJ2-5,-,CASSYPTTGSETQYF,TGTGCCAGCAGTTACCCAACCACAGGGTCAGAGACCCAGTACTTC
-,TRBV7-8,TRBJ2-3,TRBD1,CASSFGTGGWESTDTQYF,TGTGCCAGCAGCTTTGGGACAGGGGGCTGGGAAAGCACAGATACGCAGTATTTT
-,TRBV7-2,TRBJ2-2,-,CASSLFGSLRTGELFF,TGTGCCAGCAGCTTATTTGGGAGCCTACGGACCGGGGAGCTGTTTTTT
-,TRBV5-1,TRBJ1-2,-,CASSPQSPTNYGYTF,TGCGCCAGCTCCCCCCAGAGTCCAACTAACTATGGCTACACCTTC
-,TRBV27,TRBJ1-1,-,CASSFWGGAPEAFF,TGTGCCAGCAGTTTCTGGGGGGGTGCCCCTGAAGCTTTCTTT
-,TRBV4-3,TRBJ2-2,-,CASSRTGPNTGELFF,TGCGCCAGCAGCCGCACAGGGCCGAACACCGGGGAGCTGTTTTTT
-,TRBV5-1,TRBJ2-5,TRBD2,CASSLAGGETQYF,TGCGCCAGCAGCTTGGCGGGAGGGGAGACCCAGTACTTC
-,TRBV28,TRBJ2-7,-,CATVESGRGYEQYF,TGTGCCACCGTGGAAAGTGGCAGGGGCTACGAGCAGTACTTC
-,TRBV28,TRBJ1-1,-,CASSPIWGAKDTEAFF,TGTGCCAGCAGTCCAATTTGGGGGGCTAAGGACACTGAAGCTTTCTTT
few,TRBV5-1,TRBJ2-7,TRBD1,CASSLDGQGSYEQYF,TGCGCCAGCAGCTTGGATGGACAGGGTTCCTACGAGCAGTACTTC
-,TRBV9,TRBJ2-2,-,CASSVGDRVQTGELFF,TGTGCCAGCAGCGTAGGGGACCGAGTACAAACCGGGGAGCTGTTTTTT
-,TRBV4-1,TRBJ2-7,-,CASSPGDRSSYEQYF,TGCGCCAGCAGCCCCGGAGACAGGAGCTCCTACGAGCAGTACTTC
-,TRBV27,TRBJ1-4,-,CASSISGQSDEKLFF,TGTGCCAGCAGTATCTCAGGGCAAAGCGATGAAAAACTGTTTTTT
-,TRBV10-3,TRBJ2-7,-,CAISLTDYEQYF,TGTGCCATCAGCCTGACAGACTACGAGCAGTACTTC
once,TRBV7-2,TRBJ2-5,-,CASSPRQSQETQYF,TGTGCCAGCAGCCCCCGACAGTCGCAAGAGACCCAGTACTTC
-,TRBV15,TRBJ1-5,-,CATSRDRQPQHF,TGTGCCACCAGCAGGGACAGACAGCCCCAGCATTTT
-,TRBV7-3,TRBJ1-1,-,CASSQGTNTEAFF,TGTGCCAGCAGCCAAGGGACGAACACTGAAGCTTTCTTT
-,TRBV5-6,TRBJ2-3,-,CASSVGVTDTQYF,TGTGCCAGCAGCGTCGGGGTGACAGATACGCAGTATTTT
-,TRBV27,TRBJ2-1,TRBD2,CASSFLSGSIYNEQFF,TGTGCCAGCAGTTTTCTTAGCGGGAGCATCTACAATGAGCAGTTCTTC
-,TRBV4-1,TRBJ2-5,-,CASSQDRIPRETQYF,TGCGCCAGCAGCCAAGATAGGATCCCCAGGGAGACCCAGTACTTC
-,TRBV7-8,TRBJ1-4,-,CASSSARGVNEKLFF,TGTGCCAGCAGCTCTGCCCGGGGGGTTAATGAAAAACTGTTTTTT
-,TRBV7-3,TRBJ2-2,-,CASSLVPVNTGELFF,TGTGCCAGCAGCTTAGTACCGGTGAACACCGGGGAGCTGTTTTTT
-,TRBV19,TRBJ2-3,-,CATSRETDTQYF,TGTGCCACTTCCCGGGAGACAGATACGCAGTATTTT
-,TRBV28,TRBJ2-3,-,CASSFGWEASTDTQYF,TGTGCCAGCAGTTTTGGGTGGGAGGCGAGCACAGATACGCAGTATTTT
-,TRBV5-4,TRBJ2-3,-,CASSLMGVGRTQYF,TGTGCCAGCAGCTTGATGGGAGTGGGACGTACGCAGTATTTT
-,TRBV15,TRBJ1-1,-,CATTAPLRGRDEAFF,TGTGCCACCACGGCCCCTTTAAGGGGGAGGGATGAAGCTTTCTTT
-,TRBV30,TRBJ1-4,-,CAWSATNEKLFF,TGTGCCTGGAGTGCAACTAATGAAAAACTGTTTTTT
-,TRBV5-1,TRBJ1-1,TRBD1,CASRTDRGALEAFF,TGCGCCAGCAGGACTGACAGGGGGGCCCTTGAAGCTTTCTTT